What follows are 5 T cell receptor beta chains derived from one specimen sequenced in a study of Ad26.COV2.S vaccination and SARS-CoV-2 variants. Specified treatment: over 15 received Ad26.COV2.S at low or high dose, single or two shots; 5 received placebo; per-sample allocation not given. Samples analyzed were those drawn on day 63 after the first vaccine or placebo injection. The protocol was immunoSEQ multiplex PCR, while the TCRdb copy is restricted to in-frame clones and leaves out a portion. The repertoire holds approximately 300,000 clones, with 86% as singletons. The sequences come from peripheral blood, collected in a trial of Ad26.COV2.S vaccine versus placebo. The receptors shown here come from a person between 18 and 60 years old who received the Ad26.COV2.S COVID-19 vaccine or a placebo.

The CDR3, as DNA: TGTGCCAGCAGGCAGCGATTTGGAAAAGAGACCCAGTACTTC. Its translation: CASRQRFGKETQYF. The chain carries TRBV2 and TRBJ2-5; D gene unclear. The CDR3 extends over 14 amino acids. Germline CDR1 reads SNHLY; CDR2 reads FYNNEI. Trimming removed 6 bases at V and 3 bases at J, with 14 bases between.

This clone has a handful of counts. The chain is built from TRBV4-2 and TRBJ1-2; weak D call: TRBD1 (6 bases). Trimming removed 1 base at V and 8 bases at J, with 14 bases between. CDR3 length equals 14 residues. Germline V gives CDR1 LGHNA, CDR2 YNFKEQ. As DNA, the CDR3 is TGTGCCAGCAGCCAAGGGGGCAGGGGCCACGGCTACACCTTC. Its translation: CASSQGGRGHGYTF.

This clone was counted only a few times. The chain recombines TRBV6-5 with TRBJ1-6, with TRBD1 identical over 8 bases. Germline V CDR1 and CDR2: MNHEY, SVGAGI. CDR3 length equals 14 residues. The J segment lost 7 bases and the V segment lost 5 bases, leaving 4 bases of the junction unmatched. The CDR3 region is CASSRTGRNSPLHF. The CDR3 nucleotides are TGTGCCAGCAGTAGGACAGGGAGAAATTCACCCCTCCACTTT.

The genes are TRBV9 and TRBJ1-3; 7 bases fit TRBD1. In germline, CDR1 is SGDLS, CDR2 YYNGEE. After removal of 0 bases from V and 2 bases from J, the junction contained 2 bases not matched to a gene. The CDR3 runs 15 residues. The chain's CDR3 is CASSVGQGAGNTIYF. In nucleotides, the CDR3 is TGTGCCAGCAGCGTAGGGCAGGGGGCTGGAAACACCATATATTTT. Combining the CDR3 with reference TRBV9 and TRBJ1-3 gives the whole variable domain DSGVTQTPKHLITATGQRVTLRCSPRSGDLSVYWYQQSLDQGLQFLIQYYNGEERAKGNILERFSAQQFPDLHSELNLSSLELGDSALYFCASSVGQGAGNTIYFGEGSWLTVV.

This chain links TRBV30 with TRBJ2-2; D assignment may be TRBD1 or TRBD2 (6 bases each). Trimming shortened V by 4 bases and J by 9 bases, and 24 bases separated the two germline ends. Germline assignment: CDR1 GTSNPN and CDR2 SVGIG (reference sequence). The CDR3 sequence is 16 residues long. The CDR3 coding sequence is TGTGCCTGGAAAGTAGGGGGGACCCTCGAACACCGGGAGCTGTTTTTT. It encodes CAWKVGGTLEHRELFF.